The rows below give T cell receptor beta chains drawn from one sample of a study of T cell changes during pregnancy in multiple sclerosis. This table comes from immunoSEQ multiplex PCR, and its TCRdb copy is limited to in-frame clones, with some not included. The data contain 45,000 to 60,000 clones, around 92% of them singletons. This sample comprised peripheral blood, obtained after pregnancy. The receptors shown here come from a female donor in good health, enrolled as a control in a pregnancy study. The CDR3 runs from the conserved cysteine through the conserved F or W. Each record gives: D gene, clone size, J gene, V gene, CDR3 DNA, CDR3 protein. D genes are given only for firm matches. The size of a clone is reported for some rows only, either as once, few or many, or as a class for expanded clones.

TRBD2 few TRBJ2-5 TRBV18 TGTGCCAGCTCACCCCAGCGGGGGGTGGAAGAGACCCAGTACTTC CASSPQRGVEETQYF
. . TRBJ1-1 TRBV20-1 TGCAGTGCTAGTAAGGACTGGGTAGCTTTCTTT CSASKDWVAFF
. . TRBJ1-2 TRBV21-1 TGTGCCAGCATCCAAACCGCCGGGACAGTAAACTATGGCTACACCTTC CASIQTAGTVNYGYTF
TRBD2 . TRBJ2-5 TRBV25-1 TGTGCTTCGGGTCGGGGGGGCCGAGAGACCCAGTACTTC CASGRGGRETQYF
. . TRBJ1-5 TRBV27 TGTGCCAGCAGTTCCCTCGGGAGGGCTAGGGGCAATCAGCCCCAGCATTTT CASSSLGRARGNQPQHF
TRBD1 . TRBJ1-6 TRBV6-6 TGTGCCACCAGTGTGACAGGGGTCGGGGAGCCCCTCCACTTT CATSVTGVGEPLHF
. . TRBJ1-4 TRBV4-3 TGCGCCAGCAGCCTTGGACAGCATAATGAAAAACTGTTTTTT CASSLGQHNEKLFF
TRBD1 . TRBJ1-5 TRBV7-8 TGTGCCAGCAGCTTAGGTTTGGACAGGGGCTCCCATCAGCCCCAGCATTTT CASSLGLDRGSHQPQHF
. . TRBJ1-2 TRBV12-5 TGTGCTAGTGGTTTGGACAGGTATGGCTACACCTTC CASGLDRYGYTF
TRBD1 . TRBJ1-1 TRBV6-1 TGTGCCAGCAGTCTGGGACAGTTCCCTGAAGCTTTCTTT CASSLGQFPEAFF
TRBD1 . TRBJ1-2 TRBV6-4 TGTGCCAGCAGTCGGAACGGACAGGGTAACTATGGCTACACCTTC CASSRNGQGNYGYTF
TRBD1 . TRBJ1-2 TRBV5-1 TGCGCCAGCAGCGTGGGACAGTTGGATGGCTACACCTTC CASSVGQLDGYTF
. . TRBJ2-1 TRBV2 TGTGCCAGCAGTGACCAGTACAATGAGCAGTTCTTC CASSDQYNEQFF
TRBD1 . TRBJ2-2 TRBV9 TGTGCCAGCAGCGTAGATCACTATGGACAGGGGGCTATCACCGGGGAGCTGTTTTTT CASSVDHYGQGAITGELFF
TRBD2 . TRBJ2-7 TRBV19 TGTGCCAGTAGTATTGGGAGGGGCGCCTCCTACGAGCAGTACTTC CASSIGRGASYEQYF
. . TRBJ1-5 TRBV6-6 TGTGCCAGCAGCTTGGACACGAATCAGCCCCAGCATTTT CASSLDTNQPQHF
. . TRBJ1-2 TRBV6-6 TGTGCCAGCAGCCCTCAGGATGGCTACACCTTC CASSPQDGYTF
. few TRBJ1-6 TRBV4-3 TGCGCCAGCAGCCAAGAAGGACAGAGTAATTCACCCCTCCACTTT CASSQEGQSNSPLHF
. . TRBJ1-2 TRBV25-1 TGTGCCAGCAGTGAGAGCTATGGCTACACCTTC CASSESYGYTF
TRBD2 once TRBJ2-1 TRBV19 TGTGCCAGTAGCCCCACCGGGACTAGCGGGGGGTACAATGAGCAGTTCTTC CASSPTGTSGGYNEQFF
. . TRBJ2-7 TRBV19 TGTGCCAGTACTAACGGCGGCACCTACGAGCAGTACTTC CASTNGGTYEQYF
. . TRBJ2-7 TRBV15 TGTGCCACCAGCGAAGGGGCAGCCTACGAGCAGTACTTC CATSEGAAYEQYF
. . TRBJ1-1 TRBV7-9 TGTGCCAGCAGCTTAGCAGGAGGAATCACTGAAGCTTTCTTT CASSLAGGITEAFF
. once TRBJ2-3 TRBV11-2 TGTGCCAGCACCCAGCTCAGGTCAGATACGCAGTATTTT CASTQLRSDTQYF
TRBD1 . TRBJ2-1 TRBV28 TGTGCCAGCACCGGGACAGATCTTTACAATGAGCAGTTCTTC CASTGTDLYNEQFF
. . TRBJ1-1 TRBV6-5 TGTGCCAGCAGTTATGCAGGGCGCATGAACACTGAAGCTTTCTTT CASSYAGRMNTEAFF
TRBD1 . TRBJ2-1 TRBV6-5 TGTGCCAGCAGTCAAGGGGGCGCACGGTACAATGAGCAGTTCTTC CASSQGGARYNEQFF
TRBD2 . TRBJ2-7 TRBV11-3 TGTGCCAGCAGCTACCGGGCGGGAGGCCTACACGAGCAGTACTTC CASSYRAGGLHEQYF
TRBD1 . TRBJ2-7 TRBV5-1 TGCGCCAGCAGATTACAGGGGCAAGAATACGAGCAGTACTTC CASRLQGQEYEQYF
. once TRBJ2-1 TRBV28 TGTGCCAGTGGGGGGGGCGGTGCATCCTACAATGAGCAGTTCTTC CASGGGGASYNEQFF